A single sample is the source of the 25 T cell receptor beta chains below, sequenced in a study of blood T cell repertoires in COVID-19 (dated by TCRdb to the early 2020s). Receptor libraries were prepared by the immunoSEQ multiplex PCR assay. TCRdb took over this immuneACCESS table, retaining in-frame rearrangements with V and J assigned. Such tables are incomplete; in checked studies, under half of the missing clones stem from an unresolved V gene, and the remainder is unexplained. This sample lists some 150,000 clones; roughly 76% were detected once. The ten largest clones represent approximately 9.4% of the sample. The sample taken for sequencing was peripheral blood. These receptors were collected from a woman in her forties or fifties with active or convalescent COVID-19.

The chain joins TRBV24-1 to TRBJ2-1; TRBD1 is a possible D gene (5 bases). The CDR3 runs 16 residues. V lost 4 bases, J lost 0 bases, and 12 bases lay in between. Germline V gives CDR1 KGHDR, CDR2 SFDVKD. As DNA, the CDR3 is TGTGCCACCAGTGAAACGGACACGAGCTCCTACAATGAGCAGTTCTTC. This encodes CATSETDTSSYNEQFF.

The chain uses TRBV3-1 (or the pseudogene TRBV3-2) and TRBJ1-3, with a possible D match to TRBD1 (6 bases). V dropped 2 bases and J dropped 0 bases, with 11 bases sitting between them. The CDR3 spans 16 residues. Per the germline V gene, CDR1 is LGHDT and CDR2 is YNNKEL (reference sequence). The CDR3 DNA sequence: TGTGCCAGCAGCCAATCCGAGACAGGCTCTGGAAACACCATATATTTT. As protein: CASSQSETGSGNTIYF.

CDR3 loop: CASSQDPGTGYEKLFF. The CDR3 nucleotides read TGTGCCAGCAGCCAAGACCCCGGGACAGGGTATGAAAAACTGTTTTTT. The chain links TRBV4-2 to TRBJ1-4; TRBD1 agrees at 9 bases. Trimming at V came to 0 bases and at J to 6 bases, leaving 5 bases not matched to a gene. CDR3 length: 16 residues. CDR1 is LGHNA, CDR2 YNFKEQ, per germline.

The gene calls are TRBV29-1 and TRBJ2-4, with D possibly matching TRBD1 (5 bases). Trimming took 4 bases from V and 9 from J, leaving 13 bases between them. Germline CDR1 reads SQVTM; CDR2 reads ANQGSEA. The CDR3 consists of 12 residues. For the CDR3, the DNA is TGCAGCGTTGTGACAGTCGATCCCATTCAGTACTTC. It translates to CSVVTVDPIQYF.

This clone occurred once. This chain uses TRBV2 with TRBJ1-1; D not certain. CDR3 size: 14 residues. V was trimmed by 5 bases and J by 2 bases, leaving 12 bases between them. Germline CDR1 is SNHLY and CDR2 is FYNNEI. The CDR3 here is CASSPLSHNTEAFF. The CDR3 coding sequence is TGTGCCAGCAGTCCCCTTAGCCACAACACTGAAGCTTTCTTT. The full variable domain, in which reference TRBV2 and TRBJ1-1 provide the parts outside the CDR3, is EPEVTQTPSHQVTQMGQEVILRCVPISNHLYFYWYRQILGQKVEFLVSFYNNEISEKSEIFDDQFSVERPDGSNFTLKIRSTKLEDSAMYFCASSPLSHNTEAFFGQGTRLTVV.

V is TRBV6-2 or TRBV6-3 and J is TRBJ1-5; D may be TRBD1 (6 bases). V was cut by 6 bases and J by 2 bases, with 17 bases left in between. There are 16 residues in the CDR3. Germline CDR1 and CDR2: MNHEY and SVGEGT. The CDR3 nucleotides read TGTGCCAGCAGCCTAACAGGGACCTGGGGCAATCAGCCCCAGCATTTT. It is translated as CASSLTGTWGNQPQHF.

In this sample, this clone turned up once. The rearrangement joins TRBV5-6 to TRBJ1-2; perhaps TRBD1 as D (5 bases). Deletions cut 3 bases from V and 4 bases from J, with 16 bases between. Germline CDR1 reads SGHDT; CDR2 reads YYEEEE. There are 15 residues in the CDR3. The CDR3 region has the DNA TGTGCCAGCAGCTCCGGGGCCGGGGGGACCTATGGCTACACCTTC. As protein: CASSSGAGGTYGYTF.

This chain connects TRBV24-1 to TRBJ1-2, with 9 nucleotides matching TRBD1. This CDR3 spans 14 amino acids. V dropped 4 bases and J dropped 4; count of bases not matched to a gene: 3. Germline CDR1 and CDR2: KGHDR and SFDVKD. CDR3 nucleotides: TGTGCCACCAGTGACCGGGGACAGGGCTATGGCTACACCTTC. It specifies CATSDRGQGYGYTF.

This clone was found a few times. V usage is TRBV28 and J usage is TRBJ2-7; 11 nucleotides line up with TRBD2. The CDR3 loop spans 14 amino acids. V shed 8 bases, J shed 4 bases, and the junction held 7 bases outside the gene matches. Germline lookup yields CDR1 MDHEN and CDR2 SYDVKM. The CDR3 nucleotides read TGTGCCAGCTCCCTAGCGGGAGGAGTGTACGAGCAGTACTTC. Amino acids: CASSLAGGVYEQYF.

The chain recombines TRBV4-2 with TRBJ2-3, with D tentatively TRBD2 (6 bases). CDR3 size: 17 residues. Trimming removed 1 base at V and 1 base at J, with 15 bases between. The germline V gene encodes CDR1 LGHNA and CDR2 YNFKEQ. CDR3 residues: CASSQGSGDLRTDTQYF. The CDR3 DNA reads as TGTGCCAGCAGCCAAGGTTCGGGGGACCTACGCACAGATACGCAGTATTTT.

The chain carries TRBV9 and TRBJ1-2; D gene unclear. The germline V and J ends were trimmed by 0 bases and 2 bases, with 11 bases remaining between them. The CDR3 loop spans 15 amino acids. Per germline, CDR1 SGDLS and CDR2 YYNGEE. CDR3 amino acids: CASSVGGTGNYGYTF. CDR3 sequence (DNA): TGTGCCAGCAGCGTAGGTGGTACGGGGAACTATGGCTACACCTTC.

The chain combines TRBV27 with TRBJ1-1; TRBD1 might be the D (5 bases). Between the trimmed V and J ends, which lost 5 bases and 1 base, there was a span of 14 bases. CDR3 length: 15 residues. Germline loops: CDR1 MNHEY, CDR2 SMNVEV (reference sequence). In DNA form, the CDR3 reads TGTGCCAGCAGTCCACGGACACCATCGAACACTGAAGCTTTCTTT. This gives the protein CASSPRTPSNTEAFF.

The chain joins TRBV7-2 to TRBJ1-5, with TRBD1 as a possible D gene (5 bases). Between the trimmed V and J ends, which lost 5 bases and 2 bases, there was a span of 7 bases. The CDR3 sequence is 13 residues long. CDR1 is SGHTA, CDR2 FQGNSA, per germline. CDR3 sequence (DNA): TGTGCCAGCAGCCAAGGGGGCAATCAGCCCCAGCATTTT. It is translated as CASSQGGNQPQHF.

The CDR3 DNA sequence: TGTGCCAGCAATATGCGCCCAGACTCTGAAGCTTTCTTT. Protein: CASNMRPDSEAFF. The chain is built from TRBV27 and TRBJ1-1; unclear D gene. The ends were cut back, 7 bases at V and 6 bases at J, with 15 bases in the middle. Germline V CDR1 and CDR2: MNHEY, SMNVEV (reference sequence). The CDR3 length is 13 residues.

The rearrangement links TRBV30 to TRBJ1-2; maybe TRBD1 (6 bases). From germline, CDR1 is GTSNPN and CDR2 SVGIG (reference sequence). This CDR3 is 15 amino acids long. The V end lost 1 base, the J end lost 1 base, and 13 bases lay between the germline ends. CDR3 bases: TGTGCCTGGAGTGACAGGGAGAGGGGTAACTATGGCTACACCTTC. This gives the protein CAWSDRERGNYGYTF.

This sequence joins TRBV10-1 and TRBJ2-5; 8 bases are a match to TRBD2. This CDR3 has 12 residues. CDR1 and CDR2 from the germline V gene are WNHNN and SYGVQD (reference sequence). CDR3 DNA sequence: TGCGCTCGTGCGGGCGGGGGGGAGACCCAGTACTTC. Its protein is CARAGGGETQYF.

The chain carries TRBV9 and TRBJ2-5, with 7 bases fitting TRBD1. Germline CDR1 is SGDLS and CDR2 is YYNGEE. Germline trimming cut 0 bases from V and 2 bases from J; bases unmatched to any gene: 10. The CDR3 covers 17 residues. CDR3 protein: CASSVGTGHELQETQYF. CDR3 nucleotide sequence: TGTGCCAGCAGCGTAGGGACAGGTCATGAACTTCAAGAGACCCAGTACTTC.

V is TRBV11-2 and J is TRBJ2-5; 10 bases match TRBD1. The CDR3 has 16 amino acids. Trimming cost V 1 base and J 3 bases; bases outside gene matches: 5. CDR1 is SGHAT and CDR2 is FQNNGV in the germline V gene. CDR3 sequence: CASSLGQGAVEETQYF. In DNA, the CDR3 is TGTGCCAGCAGCTTAGGACAGGGGGCTGTTGAAGAGACCCAGTACTTC.

CDR3 sequence: CASSRVAGGRKSTQYF. The CDR3 DNA reads as TGTGCCAGCAGCAGGGTAGCGGGGGGTAGGAAAAGTACGCAGTATTTT. The rearrangement links TRBV21-1 to TRBJ2-3; the table's D call TRBD2 went unverified against the DNA. TRBV21-1 is annotated as a pseudogene. The CDR3 contains 16 residues.

V gene TRBV13 combines with J gene TRBJ2-7, with 7 bases lining up with TRBD2. The CDR3 has 14 amino acids. Germline CDR1 PRHDT, CDR2 FYEKMQ (reference sequence). Trimming took 3 bases from V and 0 from J; bases not matched to a gene: 2. CDR3 sequence reads: CASSFRTSSYEQYF. CDR3 nucleotide sequence: TGTGCCAGCAGCTTCCGGACTAGCTCCTACGAGCAGTACTTC. The entire variable domain, with the rest obtained from reference TRBV13 and TRBJ2-7, is as follows: AAGVIQSPRHLIKEKRETATLKCYPIPRHDTVYWYQQGPGQDPQFLISFYEKMQSDKGSIPDRFSAQQFSDYHSELNMSSLELGDSALYFCASSFRTSSYEQYFGPGTRLTVT.

The gene calls are TRBV11-2 and TRBJ1-5; D is perhaps TRBD1 (6 bases). Germline CDR1 is SGHAT and CDR2 is FQNNGV. The CDR3 runs to 15 residues. V was cut by 3 bases and J by 1 base, with 10 bases left in between. CDR3 bases: TGTGCCAGCAGCTTGGGGGCCGTAAGCAATCAGCCCCAGCATTTT. Translating it yields CASSLGAVSNQPQHF.

The chain links TRBV14 to TRBJ1-4; 7 nucleotides align to TRBD1. J was trimmed by 3 bases and V by 4 bases; bases with no gene match: 8. The CDR3 covers 16 residues. Germline V gives CDR1 SGHDN, CDR2 FVKESK. The CDR3 sequence: CASSRYGQASNEKLFF. The CDR3 DNA is TGTGCCAGCAGCCGTTATGGACAGGCATCTAATGAAAAACTGTTTTTT.

The rearrangement links TRBV19 to TRBJ2-1; a weak D match, TRBD2 (6 bases). The CDR3 spans 16 residues. Trimming took off 3 bases at V and 0 bases at J, with 12 bases between the two ends. CDR1 and CDR2 from the germline V gene are LNHDA and SQIVND (reference sequence). The CDR3 DNA is TGTGCCAGTAGTATCGGCGGGACCAGCTCCTACAATGAGCAGTTCTTC. Translation gives CASSIGGTSSYNEQFF.

The V gene is TRBV4-3, the J gene TRBJ1-2, with 7 bases aligning to TRBD1. This CDR3 contains 14 residues. CDR1 and CDR2 (germline): LGHNA, YSLEER. The ends lost 5 bases at V and 5 bases at J; junction bases unmatched: 8. CDR3 in DNA: TGCGCCAGCAGCTCCCGACAGGGCGATTATGGCTACACCTTC. This sequence encodes CASSSRQGDYGYTF.

In its sample, this clone was seen once. The V gene is TRBV12-5, the J gene TRBJ2-2; the match to TRBD1 covers 8 bases. Trimming at V came to 10 bases and at J to 1 base, leaving 2 bases not matched to a gene. The V gene's germline CDR1 is LGHNT and CDR2 FRNRAP. The CDR3 loop spans 13 amino acids. The CDR3 here is CATGTGNTGELFF. For the CDR3, the DNA is TGTGCTACCGGGACAGGGAACACCGGGGAGCTGTTTTTT.